This passage covers 23 T cell receptor beta chains from one sample sequenced in a study of identical twins. TCRdb reprocessed the 5' RACE reads via MiXCR and lists one record per CDR3 protein. The sample includes over 500,000 distinct CDR3 sequences, less than 25% of them seen just once. These data also featured in a second study, about T cells expressing NK-cell markers.

The sequenced sample was CD4+ T cells sorted from blood. The receptors originated from a young woman in good health.

The chain is built from TRBV20-1 and TRBJ2-1, with 10 bases that match TRBD1. The CDR3 is 13 amino acids. The germline gives CDR1 DFQATT, CDR2 SNEGSKA (reference sequence). J lost 10 bases, V lost 6 bases, and 9 bases had no gene match. CDR3 sequence reads: CSARRQGAVEQFF. CDR3 DNA sequence: TGCAGTGCAAGGAGACAGGGGGCGGTGGAGCAGTTCTTC.

The table lists this clonotype with a few counts. The rearrangement links TRBV12-3 or TRBV12-4 to TRBJ2-7; 9 bases align to TRBD2. Unmatched junction bases numbered 8, after V lost 2 bases and J lost 6 bases. This CDR3 contains 15 residues. The CDR3 spells CASSLTSGSGSEQYF. CDR3 coding DNA: TGTGCCAGCAGTTTAACTTCTGGTAGCGGGAGCGAGCAGTACTTC.

This clonotype turned up a few times. This chain uses TRBV24-1 with TRBJ1-5; D ambiguous. Germline-derived CDR1 and CDR2 are KGHDR and SFDVKD. The CDR3 covers 14 residues. V lost 3 bases, J lost 3 bases, and 8 bases lay in between. CDR3 sequence (DNA): TGTGCCACCAGTGATGGAGGGTTCAATCAGCCCCAGCATTTT. Its translation: CATSDGGFNQPQHF.

This clonotype was seen only a few times. This sequence joins TRBV7-8 and TRBJ2-2; tentatively, D is TRBD1 or TRBD2 (5 bases each). The CDR3 totals 16 residues. The germline V and J ends were trimmed by 2 bases and 1 base, with 11 bases remaining between them. Germline assignment: CDR1 SGHVS and CDR2 FQNEAQ. The CDR3 loop is CASSLQGRGNTGELFF. The CDR3 coding sequence is TGTGCCAGCAGCTTACAGGGACGGGGGAACACCGGGGAGCTGTTTTTT. Together with reference TRBV7-8 and TRBJ2-2, the CDR3 gives the full variable domain: GAGVSQSPRYKVAKRGQDVALRCDPISGHVSLFWYQQALGQGPEFLTYFQNEAQLDKSGLPSDRFFAERPEGSVSTLKIQRTQQEDSAVYLCASSLQGRGNTGELFFGEGSRLTVL.

The rearrangement uses TRBV18 and TRBJ1-5; D is unresolved. V gave up 2 bases and J gave up 3 bases, with 8 bases separating them. The CDR3 is made up of 14 amino acids. CDR1 and CDR2 from the germline V gene are KGHSH and LQKENI. DNA of the CDR3: TGTGCCAGCTCACCAGGGCGGATCAATCAGCCCCAGCATTTT. Translating gives CASSPGRINQPQHF.

The chain couples TRBV7-2 to TRBJ2-1; perhaps TRBD2 as D (6 bases). The V and J ends lost 8 bases and 0 bases respectively, with 8 bases between them. The CDR3 sequence is 13 residues long. Germline V gene lookup returns CDR1 SGHTA and CDR2 FQGNSA. CDR3 coding DNA: TGTGCCAGCGGCGGGAACTCCTACAATGAGCAGTTCTTC. Translating gives CASGGNSYNEQFF.

V is TRBV5-6 and J is TRBJ2-5; tentatively, D is TRBD2 (5 bases). V dropped 6 bases and J dropped 5 bases, with 17 bases sitting between them. The CDR3 contains 14 residues. Germline CDR1 SGHDT, CDR2 YYEEEE. CDR3: CASTPRGNGETQYF. The CDR3 coding sequence is TGTGCCAGCACCCCGCGAGGGAACGGTGAGACCCAGTACTTC.

This chain uses TRBV9 with TRBJ2-5, with D perhaps TRBD1 or TRBD2 (5 bases each). The CDR3 sequence is 15 residues long. Germline assignment: CDR1 SGDLS and CDR2 YYNGEE. V was cut by 4 bases and J by 7 bases, with 20 bases left in between. Here the CDR3 DNA reads TGTGCCAGCAGCCTGGGAGCGACGACAGAAGGGACCCAGTACTTC. Translating it yields CASSLGATTEGTQYF.

This clonotype was detected only a few times. V and J are TRBV5-1 and TRBJ2-7; D might be TRBD1 (6 bases). This CDR3 spans 14 amino acids. V shed 4 bases and J shed 6 bases, with 17 bases lying between them. The germline gives CDR1 SGHRS, CDR2 YFSETQ. The CDR3 nucleotides read TGCGCCAGCAGCCAGGACAGTGGAAAGCTCGAGCAGTACTTC. As protein: CASSQDSGKLEQYF.

The genes are TRBV2 and TRBJ2-3; 9 bases line up with TRBD1. Trimming removed 3 bases from V and 8 bases from J; junction bases left unmatched: 9. The CDR3 contains 15 residues. Germline V gene data show CDR1 as SNHLY and CDR2 as FYNNEI. CDR3 amino acids: CASSDGTGSMVTQYF. The CDR3 coding sequence is TGTGCCAGCAGTGACGGGACAGGGTCGATGGTTACGCAGTATTTT.

The chain uses TRBV9 and TRBJ2-5; tentatively, D is TRBD1 (6 bases). The CDR3 is 16 residues long. The germline V and J ends were trimmed by 3 bases and 8 bases, with 23 bases remaining between them. Germline V gene lookup returns CDR1 SGDLS and CDR2 YYNGEE. The CDR3 reads CASSGPRDTPKVTQYF. The CDR3 DNA reads TGTGCCAGCAGCGGTCCCCGGGACACCCCTAAAGTAACCCAGTACTTC.

This clonotype was detected only a few times. This chain joins TRBV6-5 and TRBJ1-5; D call uncertain. The V end was cut by 0 bases, the J end by 6 bases, with 6 bases between. This CDR3 has 13 amino acids. Germline values: CDR1 MNHEY, CDR2 SVGAGI. The CDR3 DNA reads as TGTGCCAGCAGTTACTCGATATTTCAGCCCCAGCATTTT. Translation gives CASSYSIFQPQHF.

The rearrangement joins TRBV6-5 to TRBJ2-3; 8 bases are shared with TRBD2. This CDR3 contains 18 residues. The germline V gene has CDR1 MNHEY and CDR2 SVGAGI. The trim removed 0 bases at V and 2 bases at J, leaving 10 bases unmatched. CDR3 DNA sequence: TGTGCCAGCAGTTACTCGGCCGCGGGAGGAGTGAACACAGATACGCAGTATTTT. As protein: CASSYSAAGGVNTDTQYF.

This clonotype was seen a handful of times. The chain uses TRBV6-6 and TRBJ1-2; maybe TRBD1 (5 bases). CDR1 and CDR2 from the germline V gene are MNHNY and SVGAGI (reference sequence). Trimming shortened V by 5 bases and J by 8 bases, and 15 bases separated the two germline ends. This CDR3 has 13 residues. Here the CDR3 reads CASSPGGTRGYTF. The CDR3 DNA reads as TGTGCCAGCAGTCCTGGGGGAACTCGCGGCTACACCTTC.

This clonotype was detected only a few times. This sequence joins TRBV5-1 and TRBJ1-1, with a weak D call TRBD1 (5 bases). Trimming left V 4 bases short and J 3 bases short, with 13 bases between. Germline CDR1 SGHRS, CDR2 YFSETQ. The CDR3 consists of 14 residues. This chain's CDR3 is CASSPSGGHTEAFF. DNA for the CDR3: TGCGCCAGCAGCCCTTCGGGGGGTCACACTGAAGCTTTCTTT.

This clonotype has just a few counts. The chain couples TRBV7-2 to TRBJ1-2; TRBD1 matches 7 bases. The CDR3 sequence is 15 residues long. The V gene end was trimmed by 0 bases and the J gene end by 4 bases; junction bases not matched to a gene: 5. Germline CDR1 reads SGHTA; CDR2 reads FQGNSA. DNA of the CDR3: TGTGCCAGCAGCTTAGCGGTAGGGACAGCCTATGGCTACACCTTC. Translated, it gives CASSLAVGTAYGYTF.

This clonotype was counted a few times. This chain uses TRBV6-6 with TRBJ1-5, with unresolved D. Germline V gene lookup returns CDR1 MNHNY and CDR2 SVGAGI (reference sequence). The CDR3 runs to 12 residues. V was shortened by 0 bases and J by 6 bases, with 3 bases between the two germline ends. CDR3 amino acids: CASSYSIQPQHF. CDR3 bases: TGTGCCAGCAGTTACTCGATTCAGCCCCAGCATTTT.

This clonotype was observed at least ten times. This sequence may be a read error, since a much larger clone differs from it by one base. The chain combines TRBV18 with TRBJ2-3; D remains unclear. Germline V lookup: CDR1 KGHSH, CDR2 LQKENI. Trimming pared 8 bases from V and 4 bases from J, leaving 7 bases between. The length of the CDR3 is 11 residues. The CDR3: CASSPADTQYF. For the CDR3, the DNA is TGTGCCAGCAGCCCCGCAGATACGCAGTATTTT.

This clonotype occurred a few times. The rearrangement uses TRBV5-1 and TRBJ2-1; 9 nucleotides align to TRBD1. CDR3 length: 15 amino acids. V shed 5 bases and J 4 bases; nucleotides not matched to a gene: 7. Germline V lookup: CDR1 SGHRS, CDR2 YFSETQ. The CDR3 region is CASSPQGARYNEQFF. The CDR3 coding sequence is TGCGCCAGCAGTCCACAGGGGGCGCGGTACAATGAGCAGTTCTTC.

This clonotype showed up just a few times. The chain recombines TRBV29-1 with TRBJ2-7, with D possibly TRBD1 on 5 matching bases. The V gene's germline CDR1 is SQVTM and CDR2 ANQGSEA. The CDR3 runs to 14 residues. V was trimmed by 4 bases and J by 4 bases, leaving 17 bases between them. For the CDR3, the DNA is TGCAGCGTTGCCAGGGCCAATGCTGGGTACGAGCAGTACTTC. Its protein product is CSVARANAGYEQYF.

The chain recombines TRBV20-1 with TRBJ2-4, with 9 bases identical to TRBD1. Germline V lookup: CDR1 DFQATT, CDR2 SNEGSKA (reference sequence). Unmatched junction bases numbered 10, after V lost 5 bases and J lost 8 bases. The CDR3 covers 14 residues. The CDR3 nucleotides are TGCAGTGCTTCGTCCTGGACAGGGGAGGACATTCAGTACTTC. The encoded protein is CSASSWTGEDIQYF.

This chain links TRBV20-1 with TRBJ2-1; D may match TRBD1 or TRBD2 (6 bases each). The CDR3 contains 14 residues. V shed 1 base and J shed 5 bases, with 12 bases lying between them. The germline V gene encodes CDR1 DFQATT and CDR2 SNEGSKA (reference sequence). CDR3 amino acids: CSARAGAPDNEQFF. The CDR3 DNA follows: TGCAGTGCTAGAGCGGGGGCCCCGGACAATGAGCAGTTCTTC.

V and J are TRBV10-3 and TRBJ2-3; possibly TRBD1 or TRBD2 for D (5 bases each). Germline V lookup: CDR1 ENHRY, CDR2 SYGVKD. This CDR3 is 13 amino acids long. This CDR3 reads CAMGEQNKDTQYF. The CDR3 region has the DNA TGTGCAATGGGGGAGCAGAATAAAGATACGCAGTATTTT.